The 18 T cell receptor beta chains listed next were all sequenced from one sample in a study of shared clonotypes between healthy human individuals. Method: immunoSEQ multiplex PCR; TCRdb's copy keeps in-frame clones and lacks some. This table has 2 million to 3 million clones, over 85% appearing once. Material for sequencing was naive CD4+ T cells from PBMCs. Subset in this sample: CD45RA+ positively selected. The receptor set was obtained from a man younger than 35 in good health. Some clones in this sample may be carry-over from other donors' samples.

The chain employs TRBV9 and TRBJ1-4, with 7 bases that match TRBD1. There are 16 residues in the CDR3. CDR1 and CDR2 (germline): SGDLS, YYNGEE. V was pared by 4 bases and J by 3 bases, with 9 bases of the junction left unmatched. The CDR3 region has the DNA TGTGCCAGCAGCCCCCGACAGGGACCCCCTAATGAAAAACTGTTTTTT. Protein: CASSPRQGPPNEKLFF.

The chain employs TRBV9 and TRBJ1-4, with D possibly being TRBD1 (5 bases). Germline CDR1 SGDLS, CDR2 YYNGEE. Trimming shortened V by 6 bases and J by 7 bases, and 16 bases separated the two germline ends. The CDR3 runs 14 residues. In nucleotides, the CDR3 is TGTGCCAGCAACCCGGGAGGGGCCGGTGAAAAACTGTTTTTT. Encoded protein: CASNPGGAGEKLFF.

The CDR3 here is CASSHTRQGNTEAFF. CDR3 in DNA: TGTGCCAGCAGCCATACCCGACAGGGGAACACTGAAGCTTTCTTT. The chain joins TRBV7-8 to TRBJ1-1; 7 bases align to TRBD1. The V gene end was trimmed by 5 bases and the J gene end by 1 base; junction bases not matched to a gene: 7. The CDR3 runs to 15 residues. Germline CDR1 reads SGHVS; CDR2 reads FQNEAQ.

The rearrangement joins TRBV19 to TRBJ2-2; 7 nucleotides match TRBD1. The CDR3 spans 17 residues. Germline values: CDR1 LNHDA, CDR2 SQIVND (reference sequence). V trimming: 3 bases; J trimming: 11 bases; junction bases outside the gene matches: 18. CDR3 sequence: CASSIRQGDPQAPELFF. The CDR3 region has the DNA TGTGCCAGTAGTATCCGACAGGGTGATCCCCAGGCCCCAGAGCTGTTTTTT. Variable domain in full (rest from reference TRBV19 and TRBJ2-2): DGGITQSPKYLFRKEGQNVTLSCEQNLNHDAMYWYRQDPGQGLRLIYYSQIVNDFQKGDIAEGYSVSREKKESFPLTVTSAQKNPTAFYLCASSIRQGDPQAPELFFGEGSRLTVL.

The CDR3 region has the DNA TGTGCCAGCAGTAAAAACAATGAGCAGTTCTTC. This gives the protein CASSKNNEQFF. The chain is built from TRBV6-5 and TRBJ2-1; D not resolved. CDR3 length: 11 amino acids. The ends were cut back, 5 bases at V and 5 bases at J, with 4 bases in the middle. CDR1 and CDR2 (germline): MNHEY, SVGAGI.

The chain recombines TRBV7-9 with TRBJ2-3, with TRBD2 as a possible D gene (5 bases). In germline, CDR1 is SEHNR, CDR2 FQNEAQ (reference sequence). This CDR3 is built from 14 residues. V was clipped by 3 bases and J by 1 base, with 8 bases between them. In DNA, the CDR3 is TGTGCCAGCAGCTTTGGGCGGGGCACAGATACGCAGTATTTT. Its translation: CASSFGRGTDTQYF.

V gene TRBV7-2 combines with J gene TRBJ2-3, with TRBD2 identical over 7 bases. The CDR3 is 16 residues long. The germline V gene encodes CDR1 SGHTA and CDR2 FQGNSA. With V trimmed by 3 bases and J by 5 bases, 11 bases remained unmatched. CDR3 in amino acids: CASSFWSGGSGDTQYF. The CDR3 nucleotides read TGTGCCAGCAGCTTTTGGTCGGGCGGGAGTGGAGATACGCAGTATTTT.

Points on this clone: This sample also contains other DNA sequences that code for the same CDR3. V and J are TRBV7-9 and TRBJ1-5, with 7 bases fitting TRBD1. The V segment lost 3 bases and the J segment 5 bases; nucleotides outside the gene matches: 1. The CDR3 is 13 amino acids. CDR1 and CDR2 from the germline V gene are SEHNR and FQNEAQ (reference sequence). This CDR3 is CASSFQGDQPQHF. The DNA for the CDR3 is TGTGCCAGCAGCTTCCAGGGGGATCAGCCCCAGCATTTT. Based on the CDR3 plus reference TRBV7-9 and TRBJ1-5, the full variable domain is DTGVSQNPRHKITKRGQNVTFRCDPISEHNRLYWYRQTLGQGPEFLTYFQNEAQLEKSRLLSDRFSAERPKGSFSTLEIQRTEQGDSAMYLCASSFQGDQPQHFGDGTRLSIL.

This chain links TRBV5-1 with TRBJ2-3; tentatively, D is TRBD2 (5 bases). The CDR3 contains 15 residues. V lost 4 bases and J 1 base, leaving 13 bases between the germline ends. Per germline, CDR1 SGHRS and CDR2 YFSETQ. The CDR3 here is CASSTLGAGTDTQYF. As DNA, the CDR3 is TGCGCCAGCAGCACCTTGGGAGCGGGCACAGATACGCAGTATTTT.

In this sample, this clone turned up a few times. The chain couples TRBV10-1 to TRBJ2-6; 13 bases fit TRBD2. J gave up 4 bases and V 6 bases, and 12 bases lay outside the gene matches. CDR1 and CDR2 from the germline V gene are WNHNN and SYGVQD (reference sequence). The CDR3 covers 19 residues. The CDR3: CASRRTSGRALSGANVLTF. The CDR3 nucleotides are TGCGCCAGCAGGAGAACTAGCGGGAGGGCCCTATCGGGGGCCAACGTCCTGACTTTC.

Written as DNA, the CDR3 is TGTGCCTGGAATTTCGGGGGAGCGGGAGGGGGAGATAGGACAGATACGCAGTATTTT. It is translated as CAWNFGGAGGGDRTDTQYF. The V and J genes are TRBV30 and TRBJ2-3, with 10 bases that match TRBD2. Germline assignment: CDR1 GTSNPN and CDR2 SVGIG (reference sequence). V lost 4 bases to trimming and J lost 3 bases; unmatched junction nucleotides: 19. This CDR3 region has 19 residues.

The chain employs TRBV11-2 and TRBJ2-1, with 9 bases fitting TRBD2. This CDR3 spans 15 amino acids. V was clipped by 3 bases and J by 8 bases; unmatched bases: 8. Germline CDR1 SGHAT, CDR2 FQNNGV. The CDR3 protein is CASSFRGREADEQFF. The CDR3 coding sequence is TGTGCCAGCAGCTTCCGCGGGAGGGAGGCCGATGAGCAGTTCTTC.

The chain couples TRBV10-3 to TRBJ1-2; 7 positions agree with TRBD1. V lost 6 bases to trimming and J lost 7 bases; unmatched junction nucleotides: 11. This CDR3 comprises 14 residues. CDR1 and CDR2 (germline): ENHRY, SYGVKD. The CDR3 region is CAISEQGSFGGYTF. CDR3 DNA: TGTGCCATCAGCGAACAGGGGTCCTTTGGTGGCTACACCTTC.

The gene calls are TRBV11-2 and TRBJ2-7; D gene ambiguous. Trimming took off 1 base at V and 4 bases at J, with 17 bases between the two ends. The germline gives CDR1 SGHAT, CDR2 FQNNGV. The CDR3 spans 16 residues. Written as DNA, the CDR3 is TGTGCCAGCAGCTTAGGGAGCCAAACCCTACAGTACGAGCAGTACTTC. Its translation: CASSLGSQTLQYEQYF.

The chain has TRBV5-1 and TRBJ2-5; 16 bases are shared with TRBD2. J lost 1 base, V lost 4 bases, and 4 bases had no gene match. This CDR3 is built from 17 residues. The germline CDR1 and CDR2 sequences are SGHRS and YFSETQ. In nucleotides, the CDR3 is TGCGCCAGCAGCCAGGGACTAGCGGGAGGGATCCAAGAGACCCAGTACTTC. Protein: CASSQGLAGGIQETQYF.

The chain combines TRBV5-1 with TRBJ2-1; D call uncertain. From germline, CDR1 is SGHRS and CDR2 YFSETQ. This CDR3 is built from 17 residues. With 0 bases removed from V and 5 bases from J, the gap between germline ends came to 18 bases. Written as DNA, the CDR3 is TGCGCCAGCAGCTTGGACCTCCGCCAGGCGCGAAACAATGAGCAGTTCTTC. Amino acid sequence: CASSLDLRQARNNEQFF.

The CDR3 protein is CASSLRTEELPRGSYNEQFF. In nucleotides, the CDR3 is TGTGCCAGCTCACTACGGACAGAAGAACTCCCCCGAGGAAGCTACAATGAGCAGTTCTTC. The chain has TRBV18 and TRBJ2-1; D might be TRBD1 (6 bases). The CDR3 length is 20 residues. V was shortened by 4 bases and J by 3 bases, with 28 bases between the two germline ends. Germline values: CDR1 KGHSH, CDR2 LQKENI.

This chain joins TRBV28 and TRBJ1-2, with a possible D match to TRBD1 (5 bases). The germline V gene has CDR1 MDHEN and CDR2 SYDVKM. Between the trimmed V and J ends, which lost 10 bases and 6 bases, there was a span of 18 bases. CDR3 length: 13 residues. The CDR3 coding sequence is TGTGCCAACTCACCCGGCGGGGGAAATGGCTACACCTTC. This sequence encodes CANSPGGGNGYTF.